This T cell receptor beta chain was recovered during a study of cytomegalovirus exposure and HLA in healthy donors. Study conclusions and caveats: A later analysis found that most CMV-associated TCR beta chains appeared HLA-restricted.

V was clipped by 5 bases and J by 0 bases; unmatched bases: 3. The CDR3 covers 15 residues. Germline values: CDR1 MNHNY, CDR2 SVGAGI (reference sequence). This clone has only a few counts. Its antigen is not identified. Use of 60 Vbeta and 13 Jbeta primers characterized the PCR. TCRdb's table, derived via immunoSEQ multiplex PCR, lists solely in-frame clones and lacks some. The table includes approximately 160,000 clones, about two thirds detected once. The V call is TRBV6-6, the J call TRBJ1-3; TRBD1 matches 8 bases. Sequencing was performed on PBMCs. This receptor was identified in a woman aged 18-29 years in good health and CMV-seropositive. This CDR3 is CASSQTGASGNTIYF. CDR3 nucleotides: TGTGCCAGCAGTCAGACAGGGGCCTCTGGAAACACCATATATTTT.